This T cell receptor beta chain is drawn from a study of Ad26.COV2.S vaccination and SARS-CoV-2 variants. On the study more broadly: Doses of Ad26.COV2.S were injected into muscle once or twice, 56 days apart.

Treatment reported: about 20 received Ad26.COV2.S at low or high dose, single or two shots; a few received placebo; per-sample allocation not given. The samples were gathered on day 63 after the first injection of vaccine or placebo. Findings and limits, study-wide: Estimates derived from TCR breadth and depth analyses may have underestimated total T cell responses.

A word on this clone: The antigen remains undetermined.

Produced via immunoSEQ multiplex PCR; TCRdb's table is partial and in-frame only. The repertoire includes roughly 420,000 clones, approximately 87% of them detected once, and less than 4% sits in the top ten. Sequencing used peripheral blood, obtained in a trial of Ad26.COV2.S vaccine versus placebo. This receptor was taken from a person between 18 and 59 years old who received the Ad26.COV2.S COVID-19 vaccine or a placebo.

This CDR3 is CATSDQAGTGDFYGYTF. CDR3 DNA sequence: TGTGCCACCAGTGATCAAGCCGGGACAGGCGACTTCTATGGCTACACCTTC. The rearrangement links TRBV24-1 to TRBJ1-2; 8 bases align to TRBD1. Germline V gives CDR1 KGHDR, CDR2 SFDVKD. The ends lost 3 bases at V and 4 bases at J; junction bases unmatched: 12. The CDR3 has 17 residues.